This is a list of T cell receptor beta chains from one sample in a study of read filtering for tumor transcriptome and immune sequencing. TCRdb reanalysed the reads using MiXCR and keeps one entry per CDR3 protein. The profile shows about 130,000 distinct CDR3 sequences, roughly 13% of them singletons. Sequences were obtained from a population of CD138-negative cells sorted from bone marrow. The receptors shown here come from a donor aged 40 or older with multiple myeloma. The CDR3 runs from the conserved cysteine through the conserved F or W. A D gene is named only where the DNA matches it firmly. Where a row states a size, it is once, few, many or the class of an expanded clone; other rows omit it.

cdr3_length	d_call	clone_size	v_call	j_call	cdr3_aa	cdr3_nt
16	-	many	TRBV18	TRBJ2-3	CASSPARGGAPDTQYF	TGTGCCAGCTCACCTGCGCGAGGGGGTGCCCCAGATACGCAGTATTTT
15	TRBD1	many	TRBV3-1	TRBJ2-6	CASSTGDSGANVLTF	TGTGCCAGCAGCACAGGGGATTCTGGGGCCAACGTCCTGACTTTC
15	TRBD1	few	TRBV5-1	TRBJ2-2	CASLQGAENAGELFF	TGCGCCAGCCTGCAGGGGGCCGAAAACGCCGGGGAGCTGTTTTTT
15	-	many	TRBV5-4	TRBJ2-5	CASSPALGSGETQYF	TGTGCCAGCAGCCCGGCCCTTGGGTCGGGGGAGACCCAGTACTTC
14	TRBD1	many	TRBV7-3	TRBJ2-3	CASSLPGQGGTQYF	TGTGCCAGCAGCTTACCCGGACAGGGCGGTACGCAGTATTTT
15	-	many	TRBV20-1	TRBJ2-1	CSAEKGHRGFNEQFF	TGCAGTGCGGAAAAGGGACACCGAGGATTCAATGAGCAGTTCTTC
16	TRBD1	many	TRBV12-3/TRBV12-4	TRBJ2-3	CASSPSTGGRADTQYF	TGTGCCAGCAGTCCAAGTACAGGGGGCAGGGCAGATACGCAGTATTTT
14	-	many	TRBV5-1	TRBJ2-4	CASSLELAKNIQYF	TGCGCCAGCAGCTTGGAACTAGCCAAAAACATTCAGTACTTC
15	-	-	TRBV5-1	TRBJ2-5	CASSSSPGPEETQYF	TGCGCCAGCAGCTCTAGTCCGGGGCCGGAAGAGACCCAGTACTTC
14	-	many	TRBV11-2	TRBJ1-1	CASSLPLRDNEAFF	TGTGCCAGCAGCTTACCCCTCCGGGACAATGAAGCTTTCTTT
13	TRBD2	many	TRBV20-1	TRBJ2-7	CSASIAGYYEQYF	TGCAGTGCTAGTATAGCGGGATACTACGAGCAGTACTTC
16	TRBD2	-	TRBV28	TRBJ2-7	CASSPGLTSGNYEQYF	TGTGCCAGCAGTCCCGGCCTGACTAGCGGCAACTACGAGCAGTACTTC
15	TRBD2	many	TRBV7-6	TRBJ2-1	CASSSLSGGGFEQFF	TGTGCCAGCAGCTCCCTCTCGGGGGGGGGCTTTGAGCAGTTCTTC
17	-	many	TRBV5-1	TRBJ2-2	CASSSTEGGYHTGELFF	TGCGCCAGCAGCTCAACCGAGGGGGGTTATCACACCGGGGAGCTGTTTTTT
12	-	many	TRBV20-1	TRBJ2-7	CSAEKASYEQYF	TGCAGTGCTGAAAAGGCCTCCTACGAGCAGTACTTC
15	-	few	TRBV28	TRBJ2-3	CASSQGSLSTDTQYF	TGTGCCAGCAGTCAGGGGTCTCTTAGCACAGATACGCAGTATTTT
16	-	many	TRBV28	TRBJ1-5	CASKTGPRGGNQPQHF	TGTGCCAGCAAAACGGGCCCCCGAGGCGGCAATCAGCCCCAGCATTTT
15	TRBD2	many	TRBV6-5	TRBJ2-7	CASSSTSGRAYEQYF	TGTGCCAGCAGTTCGACTAGCGGGAGAGCCTACGAGCAGTACTTC
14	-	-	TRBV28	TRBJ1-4	CASSFLLGREKLFF	TGTGCCAGCAGTTTTCTCCTAGGACGTGAAAAACTGTTTTTT
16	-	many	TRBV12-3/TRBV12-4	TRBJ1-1	CASSFLIGETYTEAFF	TGTGCCAGCAGTTTCTTGATCGGCGAGACTTACACTGAAGCTTTCTTT
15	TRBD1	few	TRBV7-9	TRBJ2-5	CASGFMEQGNKTQYF	TGTGCCAGCGGCTTTATGGAACAGGGGAATAAGACCCAGTACTTC
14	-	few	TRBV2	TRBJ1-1	CASSGESTYTEVFF	TGTGCCAGCAGTGGCGAGAGTACCTACACTGAAGTTTTCTTT
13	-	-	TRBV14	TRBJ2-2	CASRLQVTGELFF	TGTGCCAGCAGATTACAGGTTACCGGGGAGCTGTTTTTT
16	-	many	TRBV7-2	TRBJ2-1	CASSHTTGFTYNEQFF	TGTGCCAGCAGCCACACTACGGGTTTCACCTACAATGAGCAGTTCTTC
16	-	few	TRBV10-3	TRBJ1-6	CAISDLRDGDNSPLHF	TGTGCCATCAGTGATTTACGGGACGGTGACAATTCACCCCTCCACTTT
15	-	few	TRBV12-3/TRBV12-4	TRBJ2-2	CASSFPGRQAGELFF	TGTGCCAGCAGTTTCCCGGGACGACAGGCTGGGGAGCTGTTTTTT